The TCR beta chain described here comes from a study of PD-1 blockade in classical Hodgkin lymphoma. Time point given: newly diagnosed, previously untreated cHL patient sample. From thawed PBMCs, CD8+ T cells were isolated by magnetic negative selection. As a comparison, the study used PBMCs from newly diagnosed, untreated classical Hodgkin lymphoma. Clones were sequenced by immunoSEQ multiplex PCR, and TCRdb holds only the in-frame ones, with some missing. The repertoire holds 15,000 or so clones, with over 80% as singletons. From germline, CDR1 is LNHNV and CDR2 YYDKDF (reference sequence). Trimming took 0 bases from V and 5 from J, leaving 8 bases between them. The CDR3 is 14 amino acids. Notes on this clone: Its specificity is unknown.

Overall study findings and caveats: Baseline TCR diversity was reportedly lower in newly diagnosed patients than healthy donors. There remain no defined causes for the repertoire differences, which possibly reflect disease activity or prior therapy.

Sequencing was done on a sample of CD8+ T cells from blood. The V and J genes are TRBV15 and TRBJ2-1; D is perhaps TRBD1 or TRBD2 (5 bases each). The origin of this receptor is a human donor with classical Hodgkin lymphoma. CDR3 nucleotide sequence: TGTGCCACCAGCAGAGATGGGGGTGACAATGAGCAGTTCTTC. Translation: CATSRDGGDNEQFF.